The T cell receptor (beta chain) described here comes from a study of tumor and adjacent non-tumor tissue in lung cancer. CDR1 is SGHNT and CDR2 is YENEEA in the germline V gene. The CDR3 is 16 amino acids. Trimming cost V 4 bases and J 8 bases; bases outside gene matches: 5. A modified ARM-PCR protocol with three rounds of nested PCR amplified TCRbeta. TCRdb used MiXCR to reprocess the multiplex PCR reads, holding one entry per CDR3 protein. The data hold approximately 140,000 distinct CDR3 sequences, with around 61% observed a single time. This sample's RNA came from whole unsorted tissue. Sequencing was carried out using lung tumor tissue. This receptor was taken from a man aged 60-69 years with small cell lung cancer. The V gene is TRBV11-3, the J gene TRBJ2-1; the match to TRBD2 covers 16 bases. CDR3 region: CASSSGLAGGPYEQFF. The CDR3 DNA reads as TGTGCCAGCAGCTCGGGACTAGCGGGAGGGCCCTATGAGCAGTTCTTC.